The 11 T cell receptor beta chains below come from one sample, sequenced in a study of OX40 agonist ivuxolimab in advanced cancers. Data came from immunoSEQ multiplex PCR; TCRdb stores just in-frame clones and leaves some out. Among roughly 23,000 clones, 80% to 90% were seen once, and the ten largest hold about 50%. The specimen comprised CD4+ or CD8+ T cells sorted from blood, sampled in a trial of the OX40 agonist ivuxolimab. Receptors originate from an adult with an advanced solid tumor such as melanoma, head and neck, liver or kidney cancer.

CDR3 DNA: TGTGCCAGCAGCTGGGGGTTCGGGGGCCAGTACTTC. Translation: CASSWGFGGQYF. This sequence joins TRBV5-4 and TRBJ2-7; D is tentatively TRBD1 or TRBD2 (6 bases each). Germline V gene lookup returns CDR1 SGHNT and CDR2 YYREEE (reference sequence). This CDR3 comprises 12 residues. The V end lost 3 bases, the J end lost 10 bases, and 14 bases lay between the germline ends.

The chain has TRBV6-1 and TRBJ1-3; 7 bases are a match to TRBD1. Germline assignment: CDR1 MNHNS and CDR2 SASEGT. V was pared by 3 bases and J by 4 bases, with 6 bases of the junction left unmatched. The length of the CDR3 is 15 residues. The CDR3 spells CASSETGLGGNTIYF. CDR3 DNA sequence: TGTGCCAGCAGTGAGACAGGGTTGGGCGGAAACACCATATATTTT.

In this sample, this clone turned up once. The CDR3 DNA reads as TGTGCCTGGAGCACACAGGGGACAGATACGCAGTATTTT. Residues: CAWSTQGTDTQYF. The chain links TRBV30 to TRBJ2-3; 7 nucleotides line up with TRBD1. The germline CDR1 and CDR2 sequences are GTSNPN and SVGIG (reference sequence). V lost 3 bases and J lost 3; bases outside the gene matches: 3. The CDR3 extends over 13 amino acids.

The CDR3, as DNA: TGCGCCAGCAGCTCGTCAGGACCCCTCGGAGCTTTCTTT. This codes for CASSSSGPLGAFF. The chain is built from TRBV5-1 and TRBJ1-1; D not resolved. With 3 bases removed from V and 10 bases from J, the gap between germline ends came to 16 bases. CDR1 and CDR2 from the germline V gene are SGHRS and YFSETQ. The CDR3 has 13 amino acids.

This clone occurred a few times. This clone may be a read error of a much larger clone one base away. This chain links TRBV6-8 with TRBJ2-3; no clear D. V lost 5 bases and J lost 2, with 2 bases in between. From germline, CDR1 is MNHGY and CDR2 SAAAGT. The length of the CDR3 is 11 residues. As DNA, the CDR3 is TGTGCCAGCAGTGACACAGATACGCAGTATTTT. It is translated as CASSDTDTQYF.

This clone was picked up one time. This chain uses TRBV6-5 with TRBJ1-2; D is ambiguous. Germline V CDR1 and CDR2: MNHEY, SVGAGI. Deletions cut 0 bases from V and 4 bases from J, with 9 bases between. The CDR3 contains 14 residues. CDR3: CASSYSTRGYGYTF. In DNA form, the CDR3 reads TGTGCCAGCAGTTACTCGACTCGGGGCTATGGCTACACCTTC.

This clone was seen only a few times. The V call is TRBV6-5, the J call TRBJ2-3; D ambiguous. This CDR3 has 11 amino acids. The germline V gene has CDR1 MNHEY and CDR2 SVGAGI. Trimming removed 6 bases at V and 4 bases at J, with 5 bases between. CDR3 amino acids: CASSHSDTQYF. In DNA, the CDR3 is TGTGCCAGCAGCCATTCAGATACGCAGTATTTT.

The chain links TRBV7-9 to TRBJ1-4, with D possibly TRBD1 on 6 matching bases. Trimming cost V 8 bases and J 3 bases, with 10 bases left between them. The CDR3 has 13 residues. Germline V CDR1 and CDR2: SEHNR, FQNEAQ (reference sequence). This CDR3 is CASWGRPNEKLFF. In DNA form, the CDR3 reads TGTGCCAGCTGGGGGCGCCCTAATGAAAAACTGTTTTTT.

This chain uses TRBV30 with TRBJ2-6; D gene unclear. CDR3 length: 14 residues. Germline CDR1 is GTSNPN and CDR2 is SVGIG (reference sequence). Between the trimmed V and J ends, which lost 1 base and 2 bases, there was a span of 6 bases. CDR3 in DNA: TGTGCCTGGAGTGAGGACGCTGGGGCCAACGTCCTGACTTTC. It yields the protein CAWSEDAGANVLTF.

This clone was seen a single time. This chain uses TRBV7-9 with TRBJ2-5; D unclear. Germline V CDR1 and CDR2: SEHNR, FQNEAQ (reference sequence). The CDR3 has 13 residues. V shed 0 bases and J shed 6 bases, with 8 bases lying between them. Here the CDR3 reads CASSLALAKTQYF. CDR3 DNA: TGTGCCAGCAGCTTAGCATTGGCGAAGACCCAGTACTTC.

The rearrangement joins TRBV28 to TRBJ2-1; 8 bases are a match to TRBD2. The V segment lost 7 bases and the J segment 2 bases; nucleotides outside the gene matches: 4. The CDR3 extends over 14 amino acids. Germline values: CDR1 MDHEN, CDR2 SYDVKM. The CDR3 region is CASTVAGTYNEQFF. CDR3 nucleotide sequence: TGTGCCAGCACCGTAGCGGGGACCTACAATGAGCAGTTCTTC.